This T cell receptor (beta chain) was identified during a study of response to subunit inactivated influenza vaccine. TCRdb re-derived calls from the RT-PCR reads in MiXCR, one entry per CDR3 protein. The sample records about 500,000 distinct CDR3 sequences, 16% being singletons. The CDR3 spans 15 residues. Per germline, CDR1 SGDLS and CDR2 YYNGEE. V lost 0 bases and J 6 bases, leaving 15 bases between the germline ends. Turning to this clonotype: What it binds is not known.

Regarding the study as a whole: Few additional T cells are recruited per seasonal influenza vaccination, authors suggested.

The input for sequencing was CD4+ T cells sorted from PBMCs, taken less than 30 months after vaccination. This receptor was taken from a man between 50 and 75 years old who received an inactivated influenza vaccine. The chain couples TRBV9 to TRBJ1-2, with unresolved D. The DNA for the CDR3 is TGTGCCAGCAGCGTAGAGGGCTGGGTTTTCGATGGCTACACCTTC. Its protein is CASSVEGWVFDGYTF.